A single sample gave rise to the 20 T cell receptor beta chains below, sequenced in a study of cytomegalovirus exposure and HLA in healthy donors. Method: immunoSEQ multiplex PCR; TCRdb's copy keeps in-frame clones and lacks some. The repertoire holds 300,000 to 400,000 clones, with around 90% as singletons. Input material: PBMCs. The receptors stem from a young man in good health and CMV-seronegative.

The CDR3 is CASSLAGGLGETQYF. The CDR3 bases are TGCGCCAGCAGCTTGGCCGGGGGGCTGGGAGAGACCCAGTACTTC. The chain has TRBV5-1 and TRBJ2-5; weak D call: TRBD2 (7 bases). V dropped 0 bases and J dropped 4 bases, with 13 bases sitting between them. The CDR3 contains 15 residues. Germline assignment: CDR1 SGHRS and CDR2 YFSETQ.

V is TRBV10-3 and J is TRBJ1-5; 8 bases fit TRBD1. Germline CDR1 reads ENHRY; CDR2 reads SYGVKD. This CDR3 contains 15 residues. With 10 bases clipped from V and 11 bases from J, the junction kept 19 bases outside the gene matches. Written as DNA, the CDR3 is TGTGCCAGACGTCCGGGACAGGAGGTGTGGAAGGCCCAGCATTTT. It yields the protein CARRPGQEVWKAQHF.

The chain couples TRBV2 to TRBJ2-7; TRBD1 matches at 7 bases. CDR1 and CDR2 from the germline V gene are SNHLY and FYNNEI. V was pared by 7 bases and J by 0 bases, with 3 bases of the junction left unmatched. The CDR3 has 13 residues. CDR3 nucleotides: TGTGCCAGCAACCGGGACAGCTCCTACGAGCAGTACTTC. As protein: CASNRDSSYEQYF.

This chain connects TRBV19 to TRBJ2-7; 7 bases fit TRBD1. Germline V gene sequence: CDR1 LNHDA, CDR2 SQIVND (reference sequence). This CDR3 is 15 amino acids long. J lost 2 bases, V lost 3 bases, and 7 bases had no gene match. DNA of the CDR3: TGTGCCAGTAGTATGTTCGAACAGGGGACCTACGAGCAGTACTTC. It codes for CASSMFEQGTYEQYF.

The CDR3 loop reads CASSLAGVHGYTF. The CDR3 bases are TGCGCCAGCAGCTTGGCAGGGGTGCATGGCTACACCTTC. The gene calls are TRBV5-1 and TRBJ1-2; possible D gene TRBD1, 6 bases. Germline V gene data show CDR1 as SGHRS and CDR2 as YFSETQ. The CDR3 covers 13 residues. V lost 0 bases to trimming and J lost 6 bases, with 9 bases between them.

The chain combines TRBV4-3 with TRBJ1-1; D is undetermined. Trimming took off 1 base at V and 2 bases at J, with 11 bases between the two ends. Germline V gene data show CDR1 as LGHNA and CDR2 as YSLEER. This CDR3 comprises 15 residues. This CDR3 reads CASSQASGSNTEAFF. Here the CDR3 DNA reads TGCGCCAGCAGCCAAGCGTCCGGGAGTAACACTGAAGCTTTCTTT.

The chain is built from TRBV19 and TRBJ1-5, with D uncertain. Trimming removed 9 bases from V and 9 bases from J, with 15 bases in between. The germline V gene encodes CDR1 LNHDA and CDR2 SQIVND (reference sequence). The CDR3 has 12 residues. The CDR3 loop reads CASQYEGWPQHF. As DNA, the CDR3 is TGTGCCAGCCAATATGAGGGTTGGCCCCAGCATTTT. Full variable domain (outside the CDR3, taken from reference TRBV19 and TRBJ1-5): DGGITQSPKYLFRKEGQNVTLSCEQNLNHDAMYWYRQDPGQGLRLIYYSQIVNDFQKGDIAEGYSVSREKKESFPLTVTSAQKNPTAFYLCASQYEGWPQHFGDGTRLSIL.

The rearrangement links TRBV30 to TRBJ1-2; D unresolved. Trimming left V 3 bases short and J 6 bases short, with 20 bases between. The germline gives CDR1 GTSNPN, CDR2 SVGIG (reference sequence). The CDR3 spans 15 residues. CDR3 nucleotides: TGTGCCTGGAGCCTCGGCGGTAAGGATACGAATGGCTACACCTTC. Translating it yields CAWSLGGKDTNGYTF.

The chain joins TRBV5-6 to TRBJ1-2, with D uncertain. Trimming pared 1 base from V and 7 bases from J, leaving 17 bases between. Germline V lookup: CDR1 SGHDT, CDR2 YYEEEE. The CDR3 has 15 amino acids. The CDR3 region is CASSLWQARSSGYTF. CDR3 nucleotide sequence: TGTGCCAGCAGCTTGTGGCAGGCCCGAAGTAGTGGCTACACCTTC.

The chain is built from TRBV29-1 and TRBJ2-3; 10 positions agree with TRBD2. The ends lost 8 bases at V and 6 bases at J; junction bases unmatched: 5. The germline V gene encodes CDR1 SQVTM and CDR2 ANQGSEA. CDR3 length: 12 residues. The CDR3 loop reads CSKGTSADTQYF. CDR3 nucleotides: TGCAGCAAGGGGACTAGCGCGGATACGCAGTATTTT.

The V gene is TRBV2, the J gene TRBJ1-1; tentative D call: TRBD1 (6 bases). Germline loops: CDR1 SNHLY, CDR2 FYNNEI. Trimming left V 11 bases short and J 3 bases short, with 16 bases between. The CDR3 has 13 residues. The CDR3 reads CAPQGGEHTEAFF. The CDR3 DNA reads TGTGCCCCCCAAGGGGGGGAGCACACTGAAGCTTTCTTT.

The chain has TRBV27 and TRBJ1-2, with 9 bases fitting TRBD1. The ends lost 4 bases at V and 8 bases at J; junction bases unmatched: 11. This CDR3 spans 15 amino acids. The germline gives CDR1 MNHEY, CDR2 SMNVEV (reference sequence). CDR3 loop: CASSYHRDRVDGYTF. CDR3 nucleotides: TGTGCCAGCAGTTACCACCGGGACAGGGTCGACGGCTACACCTTC.

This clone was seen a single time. The CDR3 DNA reads as TGTGCCAGCAGCTTGGTGCGGAGCCGCCCCAACACTGAAGCTTTCTTT. It is translated as CASSLVRSRPNTEAFF. The rearrangement uses TRBV5-6 and TRBJ1-1; D ambiguous. With 0 bases removed from V and 2 bases from J, the gap between germline ends came to 14 bases. This CDR3 has 16 residues. CDR1 is SGHDT and CDR2 is YYEEEE in the germline V gene.

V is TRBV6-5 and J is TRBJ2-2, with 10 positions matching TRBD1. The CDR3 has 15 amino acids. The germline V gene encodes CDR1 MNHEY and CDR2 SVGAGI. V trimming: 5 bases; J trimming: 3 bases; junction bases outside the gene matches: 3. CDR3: CASSPDRGYTGELFF. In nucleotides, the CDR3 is TGTGCCAGCAGTCCGGACAGGGGGTACACCGGGGAGCTGTTTTTT.

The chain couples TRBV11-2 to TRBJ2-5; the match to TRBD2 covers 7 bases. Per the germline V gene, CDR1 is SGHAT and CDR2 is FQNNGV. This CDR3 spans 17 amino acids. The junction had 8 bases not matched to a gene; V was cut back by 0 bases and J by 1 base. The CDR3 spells CASSLDIQRGAQETQYF. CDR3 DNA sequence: TGTGCCAGCAGCTTAGATATCCAGCGGGGTGCCCAAGAGACCCAGTACTTC.

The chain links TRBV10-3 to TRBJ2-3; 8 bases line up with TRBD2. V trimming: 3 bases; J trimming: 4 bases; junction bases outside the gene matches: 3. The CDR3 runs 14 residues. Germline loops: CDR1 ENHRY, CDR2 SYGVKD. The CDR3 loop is CAISEDGGADTQYF. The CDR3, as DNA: TGTGCCATCAGTGAAGACGGGGGGGCAGATACGCAGTATTTT.

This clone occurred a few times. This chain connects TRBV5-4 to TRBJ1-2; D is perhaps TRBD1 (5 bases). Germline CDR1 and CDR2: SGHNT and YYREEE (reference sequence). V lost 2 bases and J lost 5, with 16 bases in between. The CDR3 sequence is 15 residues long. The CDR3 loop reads CASSFQLEGRYGYTF. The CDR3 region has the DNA TGTGCCAGCAGCTTCCAACTAGAGGGGAGGTATGGCTACACCTTC.

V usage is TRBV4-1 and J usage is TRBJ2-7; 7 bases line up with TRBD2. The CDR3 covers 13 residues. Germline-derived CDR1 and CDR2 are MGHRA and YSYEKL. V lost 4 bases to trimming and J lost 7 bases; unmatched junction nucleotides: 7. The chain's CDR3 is CASSLAGRGEQYF. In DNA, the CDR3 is TGCGCCAGCAGCCTCGCGGGGAGGGGTGAGCAGTACTTC.

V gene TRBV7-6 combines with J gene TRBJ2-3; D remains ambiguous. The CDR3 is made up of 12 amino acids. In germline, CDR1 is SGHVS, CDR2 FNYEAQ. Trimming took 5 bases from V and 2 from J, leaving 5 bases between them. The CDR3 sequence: CASSIYTDTQYF. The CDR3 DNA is TGTGCCAGCAGCATATACACAGATACGCAGTATTTT.

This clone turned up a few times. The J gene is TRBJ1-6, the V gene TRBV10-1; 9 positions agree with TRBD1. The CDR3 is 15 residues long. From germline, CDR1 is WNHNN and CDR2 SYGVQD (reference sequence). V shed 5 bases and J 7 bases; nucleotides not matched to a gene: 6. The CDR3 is CASSPTGQGNSPLHF. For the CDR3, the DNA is TGCGCCAGCAGTCCCACCGGACAGGGGAATTCACCCCTCCACTTT.